This T cell receptor (beta chain) was sequenced in a study of blood T cells in healthy people across ages. Study-level points and caveats: Not knowing donor CMV status may have confounded expanded clonotype changes. Naive T cell percentage by flow cytometry tracked strongly with beta diversity.

Of note for this clonotype: What it binds is not known.

A second about 7 to 12 cycle PCR used barcoded and J-beta primers. Samples each returned at least 3 million CDR3-containing paired-end reads. TCRdb redid the calling of the 5' RACE reads with MiXCR, one entry per CDR3 protein. The sample lists about 840,000 distinct CDR3 sequences, 25% to 35% occurring once. Germline loops: CDR1 SGHNT, CDR2 YENEEA. V lost 4 bases to trimming and J lost 0 bases; unmatched junction nucleotides: 4. The length of the CDR3 is 17 residues. Donors each provided 8 to 10 milliliters of peripheral blood. Separately, the same data were catalogued under a study of T cells of mothers and their children.

V and J are TRBV11-3 and TRBJ2-6, with 9 bases identical to TRBD1. This TCR derives from a woman aged 40 to 50 in good health. Source material: blood. CDR3 sequence reads: CASSSGTGSSGANVLTF. The CDR3 region has the DNA TGTGCCAGCAGCTCGGGGACAGGGAGCTCTGGGGCCAACGTCCTGACTTTC. The whole variable domain, filled in from reference TRBV11-3 and TRBJ2-6, reads EAGVVQSPRYKIIEKKQPVAFWCNPISGHNTLYWYLQNLGQGPELLIRYENEEAVDDSQLPKDRFSAERLKGVDSTLKIQPAELGDSAVYLCASSSGTGSSGANVLTFGAGSRLTVL.